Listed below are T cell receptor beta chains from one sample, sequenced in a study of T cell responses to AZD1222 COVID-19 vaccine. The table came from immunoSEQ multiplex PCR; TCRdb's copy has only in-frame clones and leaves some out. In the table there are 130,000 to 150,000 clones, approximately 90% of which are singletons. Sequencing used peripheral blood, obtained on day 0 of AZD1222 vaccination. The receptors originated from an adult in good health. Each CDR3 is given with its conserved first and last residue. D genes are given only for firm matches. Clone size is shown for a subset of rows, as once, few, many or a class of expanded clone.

CDR3 protein: CASSKKRSRLDSSYGYTF
CDR3 DNA: TGTGCCAGCAGCAAAAAACGCAGCAGACTCGACAGCTCCTATGGCTACACCTTC
D gene: NA
J gene: TRBJ1-2
clone size: NA
V gene: TRBV21-1

CDR3 protein: CASSTIGTETNYGYTF
CDR3 DNA: TGTGCCAGCAGTACGATAGGGACGGAGACTAACTATGGCTACACCTTC
D gene: NA
J gene: TRBJ1-2
clone size: once
V gene: TRBV28

CDR3 protein: CASSKLRDYTPDNQPQHF
CDR3 DNA: TGTGCCAGCAGCAAACTACGGGACTACACTCCGGACAATCAGCCCCAGCATTTT
D gene: NA
J gene: TRBJ1-5
clone size: once
V gene: TRBV21-1

CDR3 protein: CASSQGSGRDGEKLFF
CDR3 DNA: TGCGCCAGCAGCCAGGGTTCAGGCAGGGATGGTGAAAAACTGTTTTTT
D gene: NA
J gene: TRBJ1-4
clone size: NA
V gene: TRBV4-3

CDR3 protein: CASSFGGGGGRRYNEQFF
CDR3 DNA: TGTGCCAGCAGCTTTGGCGGGGGTGGAGGGAGGAGGTACAATGAGCAGTTCTTC
D gene: TRBD2
J gene: TRBJ2-1
clone size: once
V gene: TRBV5-4

CDR3 protein: CASSIVGTANNQPQHF
CDR3 DNA: TGTGCCAGTAGTATAGTCGGGACAGCTAACAATCAGCCCCAGCATTTT
D gene: TRBD1
J gene: TRBJ1-5
clone size: NA
V gene: TRBV19

CDR3 protein: CASSSYLAGALYSWGYTF
CDR3 DNA: TGTGCCAGCAGCTCCTACTTGGCGGGGGCCCTCTATTCTTGGGGCTACACCTTC
D gene: NA
J gene: TRBJ1-2
clone size: once
V gene: TRBV5-6

CDR3 protein: CASSPRGNSRTLNEKLFF
CDR3 DNA: TGTGCCAGCAGCCCCCGAGGGAACAGCCGTACGCTTAATGAAAAACTGTTTTTT
D gene: NA
J gene: TRBJ1-4
clone size: NA
V gene: TRBV7-9

CDR3 protein: CASSGQGQLGGNTIYF
CDR3 DNA: TGTGCCAGCAGCGGGCAGGGACAATTAGGCGGAAACACCATATATTTT
D gene: NA
J gene: TRBJ1-3
clone size: NA
V gene: TRBV11-2

CDR3 protein: CASSLTGGVGYTF
CDR3 DNA: TGTGCCAGCAGCCTAACAGGGGGAGTCGGCTACACCTTC
D gene: TRBD1
J gene: TRBJ1-2
clone size: NA
V gene: TRBV27

CDR3 protein: CASSRQDYGYTF
CDR3 DNA: TGTGCCAGCAGCCGACAGGACTATGGCTACACCTTC
D gene: NA
J gene: TRBJ1-2
clone size: NA
V gene: TRBV2

CDR3 protein: CASRSGDNQPQHF
CDR3 DNA: TGTGCCAGCAGGAGCGGGGACAATCAGCCCCAGCATTTT
D gene: NA
J gene: TRBJ1-5
clone size: NA
V gene: TRBV6-5

CDR3 protein: CAWKSGSDYGYTF
CDR3 DNA: TGTGCCTGGAAGTCAGGGTCCGACTATGGCTACACCTTC
D gene: NA
J gene: TRBJ1-2
clone size: NA
V gene: TRBV30

CDR3 protein: CAISEGTSYEQYF
CDR3 DNA: TGTGCCATCAGTGAAGGGACCTCCTACGAGCAGTACTTC
D gene: NA
J gene: TRBJ2-7
clone size: NA
V gene: TRBV10-3

CDR3 protein: CAWSLAGLAGTKNIQYF
CDR3 DNA: TGTGCCTGGAGTCTAGCGGGGCTAGCGGGGACCAAAAACATTCAGTACTTC
D gene: TRBD2
J gene: TRBJ2-4
clone size: once
V gene: TRBV30

CDR3 protein: CSVEVGTAYEQYF
CDR3 DNA: TGCAGCGTTGAGGTCGGGACGGCCTACGAGCAGTACTTC
D gene: NA
J gene: TRBJ2-7
clone size: NA
V gene: TRBV29-1

CDR3 protein: CASSPLSLEQYF
CDR3 DNA: TGTGCCAGCAGCCCCCTGAGCCTCGAGCAGTACTTC
D gene: NA
J gene: TRBJ2-7
clone size: NA
V gene: TRBV14

CDR3 protein: CASSIRDGTGNTIYF
CDR3 DNA: TGTGCCAGTAGTATCCGGGACGGCACTGGAAACACCATATATTTT
D gene: NA
J gene: TRBJ1-3
clone size: NA
V gene: TRBV19

CDR3 protein: CASLAGRQETQYF
CDR3 DNA: TGTGCCAGCTTGGCAGGGCGGCAAGAGACCCAGTACTTC
D gene: NA
J gene: TRBJ2-5
clone size: NA
V gene: TRBV18

CDR3 protein: CASIGQTNTEAFF
CDR3 DNA: TGTGCCAGCATCGGACAGACTAACACTGAAGCTTTCTTT
D gene: NA
J gene: TRBJ1-1
clone size: once
V gene: TRBV6-5

CDR3 protein: CAWKGSSSYNSPLHF
CDR3 DNA: TGTGCCTGGAAGGGATCGAGCTCCTATAATTCACCCCTCCACTTT
D gene: NA
J gene: TRBJ1-6
clone size: NA
V gene: TRBV30

CDR3 protein: CASSEANRETQYF
CDR3 DNA: TGTGCCAGCAGTGAAGCCAACAGAGAGACCCAGTACTTC
D gene: NA
J gene: TRBJ2-5
clone size: NA
V gene: TRBV25-1

CDR3 protein: CATSYSTDTQYF
CDR3 DNA: TGTGCCACCAGCTACAGCACAGATACGCAGTATTTT
D gene: NA
J gene: TRBJ2-3
clone size: NA
V gene: TRBV24-1

CDR3 protein: CSVEVLAKNIQYF
CDR3 DNA: TGCAGCGTTGAGGTGCTAGCCAAAAACATTCAGTACTTC
D gene: NA
J gene: TRBJ2-4
clone size: NA
V gene: TRBV29-1

CDR3 protein: CASSVGLAGNQETQYF
CDR3 DNA: TGTGCCAGCAGCGTGGGACTAGCGGGGAACCAAGAGACCCAGTACTTC
D gene: TRBD2
J gene: TRBJ2-5
clone size: NA
V gene: TRBV9

CDR3 protein: CASSRQGGGGLAGQETQYF
CDR3 DNA: TGTGCCAGCAGCCGTCAAGGTGGCGGGGGACTAGCTGGGCAAGAGACCCAGTACTTC
D gene: TRBD2
J gene: TRBJ2-5
clone size: NA
V gene: TRBV3-1/TRBV3-2

CDR3 protein: CASSIFQGNTEAFF
CDR3 DNA: TGTGCCAGTAGTATTTTTCAGGGAAACACTGAAGCTTTCTTT
D gene: NA
J gene: TRBJ1-1
clone size: NA
V gene: TRBV19

CDR3 protein: CASSLRDTDSGNTIYF
CDR3 DNA: TGTGCCAGCTCACTCCGGGACACCGACTCTGGAAACACCATATATTTT
D gene: NA
J gene: TRBJ1-3
clone size: NA
V gene: TRBV18

CDR3 protein: CATQDRAGNTIYF
CDR3 DNA: TGTGCCACCCAGGACAGGGCTGGAAACACCATATATTTT
D gene: TRBD1
J gene: TRBJ1-3
clone size: NA
V gene: TRBV12-3/TRBV12-4

CDR3 protein: CASSSGQAYGYTF
CDR3 DNA: TGTGCCAGCAGCTCGGGACAGGCCTATGGCTACACCTTC
D gene: TRBD1
J gene: TRBJ1-2
clone size: once
V gene: TRBV7-9

CDR3 protein: CASSLGTEAFF
CDR3 DNA: TGTGCCAGCAGTTTAGGCACTGAAGCTTTCTTT
D gene: NA
J gene: TRBJ1-1
clone size: NA
V gene: TRBV28

CDR3 protein: CASSVAGGSGLAFF
CDR3 DNA: TGTGCCAGCAGCGTAGCCGGGGGGTCCGGGCTAGCTTTCTTT
D gene: NA
J gene: TRBJ1-1
clone size: NA
V gene: TRBV9

CDR3 protein: CASSLQGLDEKLFF
CDR3 DNA: TGCGCCAGCAGCTTACAGGGTCTTGATGAAAAACTGTTTTTT
D gene: NA
J gene: TRBJ1-4
clone size: NA
V gene: TRBV5-1

CDR3 protein: CASSYSGTIETEAFF
CDR3 DNA: TGTGCCAGCAGTTATTCGGGGACAATAGAAACTGAAGCTTTCTTT
D gene: NA
J gene: TRBJ1-1
clone size: NA
V gene: TRBV6-5

CDR3 protein: CASSSQGGRNYGYTF
CDR3 DNA: TGTGCCAGCAGCTCCCAGGGGGGACGTAACTATGGCTACACCTTC
D gene: TRBD1
J gene: TRBJ1-2
clone size: NA
V gene: TRBV9

CDR3 protein: CAWSVLVGQNSPLHF
CDR3 DNA: TGTGCCTGGAGTGTACTTGTAGGCCAGAATTCACCCCTCCACTTT
D gene: NA
J gene: TRBJ1-6
clone size: NA
V gene: TRBV30

CDR3 protein: CASSLRTPNEQFF
CDR3 DNA: TGTGCCAGCAGCCTACGGACCCCCAATGAGCAGTTCTTC
D gene: NA
J gene: TRBJ2-1
clone size: NA
V gene: TRBV12-3/TRBV12-4

CDR3 protein: CSVVVTNYGYTF
CDR3 DNA: TGCAGCGTTGTGGTAACTAATTATGGCTACACCTTC
D gene: NA
J gene: TRBJ1-2
clone size: NA
V gene: TRBV29-1

CDR3 protein: CASSETKGGLAAYEQYF
CDR3 DNA: TGTGCCAGCAGTGAGACGAAAGGGGGGCTAGCGGCCTACGAGCAGTACTTC
D gene: NA
J gene: TRBJ2-7
clone size: NA
V gene: TRBV6-1

CDR3 protein: CASSFQGIGGYTF
CDR3 DNA: TGTGCCAGCAGTTTCCAGGGTATCGGTGGCTACACCTTC
D gene: NA
J gene: TRBJ1-2
clone size: NA
V gene: TRBV2